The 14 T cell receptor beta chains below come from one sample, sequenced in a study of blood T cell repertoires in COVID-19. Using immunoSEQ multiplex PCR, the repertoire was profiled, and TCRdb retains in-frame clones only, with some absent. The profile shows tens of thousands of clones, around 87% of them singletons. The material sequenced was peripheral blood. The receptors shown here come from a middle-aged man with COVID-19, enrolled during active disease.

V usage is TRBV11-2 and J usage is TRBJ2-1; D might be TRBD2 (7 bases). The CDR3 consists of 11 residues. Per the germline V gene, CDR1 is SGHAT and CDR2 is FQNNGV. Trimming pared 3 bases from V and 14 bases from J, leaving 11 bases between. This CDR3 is CASSLGGPEFF. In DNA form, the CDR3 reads TGTGCCAGCAGCTTGGGGGGGCCCGAGTTCTTC.

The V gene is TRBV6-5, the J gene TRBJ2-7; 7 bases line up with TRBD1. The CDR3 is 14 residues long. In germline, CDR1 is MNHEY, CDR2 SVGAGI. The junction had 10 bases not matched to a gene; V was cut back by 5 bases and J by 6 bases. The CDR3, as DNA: TGTGCCAGCAGTACAGGGGCGGGTAGGCGCGAGCAGTACTTC. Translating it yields CASSTGAGRREQYF.

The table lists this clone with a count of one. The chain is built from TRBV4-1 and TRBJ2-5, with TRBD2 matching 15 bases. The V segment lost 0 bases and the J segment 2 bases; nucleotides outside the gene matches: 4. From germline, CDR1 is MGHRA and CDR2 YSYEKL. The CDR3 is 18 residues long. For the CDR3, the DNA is TGCGCCAGCAGCCAAGATGTAGGACTAGCGGGGGGGCAAGAGACCCAGTACTTC. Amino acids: CASSQDVGLAGGQETQYF.

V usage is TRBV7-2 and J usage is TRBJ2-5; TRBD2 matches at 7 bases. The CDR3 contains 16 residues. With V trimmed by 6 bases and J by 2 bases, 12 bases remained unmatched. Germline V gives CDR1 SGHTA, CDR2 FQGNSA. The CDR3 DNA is TGTGCCAGCAGTTCCCGGGGAGCGGGGAGTCAAGAGACCCAGTACTTC. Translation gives CASSSRGAGSQETQYF.

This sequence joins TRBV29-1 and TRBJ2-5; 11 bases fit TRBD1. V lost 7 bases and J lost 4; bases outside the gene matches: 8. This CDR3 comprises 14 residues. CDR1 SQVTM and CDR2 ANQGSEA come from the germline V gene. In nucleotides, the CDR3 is TGCAGCGCCGGACAGGGGGCCGGCGTAGAGACCCAGTACTTC. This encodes CSAGQGAGVETQYF.

CDR3 region: CARPGGSYNEQFF. The CDR3 DNA reads as TGTGCCAGACCCGGGGGGTCCTACAATGAGCAGTTCTTC. The genes are TRBV5-3 and TRBJ2-1; 7 positions agree with TRBD2. Being an ORF, TRBV5-3 has a function that is uncertain. CDR3 length equals 13 residues. V was clipped by 7 bases and J by 1 base; unmatched bases: 2.

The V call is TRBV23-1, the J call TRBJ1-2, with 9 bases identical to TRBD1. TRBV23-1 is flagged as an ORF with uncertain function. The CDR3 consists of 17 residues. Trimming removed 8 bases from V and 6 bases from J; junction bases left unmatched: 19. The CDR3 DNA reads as TGCGCCAGCTCAACTGGGGACAGGGTCTCTTCCGGGGATGGCTACACCTTC. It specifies CASSTGDRVSSGDGYTF.

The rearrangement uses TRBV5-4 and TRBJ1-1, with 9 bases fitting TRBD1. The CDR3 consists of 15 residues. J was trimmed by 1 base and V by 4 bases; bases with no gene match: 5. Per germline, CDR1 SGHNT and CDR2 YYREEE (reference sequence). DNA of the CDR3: TGTGCCAGCAGCGCTGCGGGACAGGGGAACACTGAAGCTTTCTTT. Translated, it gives CASSAAGQGNTEAFF.

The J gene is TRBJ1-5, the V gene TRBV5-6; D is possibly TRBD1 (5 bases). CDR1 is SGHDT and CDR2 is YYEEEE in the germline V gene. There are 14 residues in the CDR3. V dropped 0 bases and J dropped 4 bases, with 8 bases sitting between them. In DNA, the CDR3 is TGTGCCAGCAGCTTGGCGTCAGGGAATCAGCCCCAGCATTTT. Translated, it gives CASSLASGNQPQHF.

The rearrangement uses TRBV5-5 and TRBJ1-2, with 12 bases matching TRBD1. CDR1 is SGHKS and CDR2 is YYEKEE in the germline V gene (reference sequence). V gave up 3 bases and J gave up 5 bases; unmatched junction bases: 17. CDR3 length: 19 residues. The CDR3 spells CASSSRPGTGGSQVYGYTF. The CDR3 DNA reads TGTGCCAGCAGCTCCCGCCCCGGGACAGGGGGCAGCCAGGTTTATGGCTACACCTTC.

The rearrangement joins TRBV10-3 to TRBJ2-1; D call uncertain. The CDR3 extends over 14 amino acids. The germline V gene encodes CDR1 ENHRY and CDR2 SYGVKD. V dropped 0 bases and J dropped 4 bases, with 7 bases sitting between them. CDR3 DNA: TGTGCCATCAGTGAGTCCCTCCTATACAATGAGCAGTTCTTC. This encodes CAISESLLYNEQFF.

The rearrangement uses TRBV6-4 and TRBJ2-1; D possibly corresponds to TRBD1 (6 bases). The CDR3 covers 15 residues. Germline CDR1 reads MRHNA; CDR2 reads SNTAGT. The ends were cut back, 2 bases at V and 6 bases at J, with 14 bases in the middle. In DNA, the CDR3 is TGTGCCAGCAGTGACGCAGGGGCCGCCAGCAATGAGCAGTTCTTC. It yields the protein CASSDAGAASNEQFF.

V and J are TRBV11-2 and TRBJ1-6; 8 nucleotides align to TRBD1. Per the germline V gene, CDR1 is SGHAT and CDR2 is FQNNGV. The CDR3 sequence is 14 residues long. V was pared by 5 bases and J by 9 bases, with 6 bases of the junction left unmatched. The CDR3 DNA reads TGTGCCAGCAGCCAACTGACAGGGGCTTCACCCCTCCACTTT. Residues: CASSQLTGASPLHF. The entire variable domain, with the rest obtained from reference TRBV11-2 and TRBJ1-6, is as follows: EAGVAQSPRYKIIEKRQSVAFWCNPISGHATLYWYQQILGQGPKLLIQFQNNGVVDDSQLPKDRFSAERLKGVDSTLKIQPAKLEDSAVYLCASSQLTGASPLHFGNGTRLTVT.

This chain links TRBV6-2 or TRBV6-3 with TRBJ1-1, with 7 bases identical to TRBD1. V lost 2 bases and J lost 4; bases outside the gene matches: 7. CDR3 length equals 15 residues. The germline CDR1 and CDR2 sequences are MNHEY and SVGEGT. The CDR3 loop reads CASSYAAAGGTEAFF. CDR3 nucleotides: TGTGCCAGCAGTTACGCGGCGGCAGGGGGCACTGAAGCTTTCTTT.